Following are 26 T cell receptor beta chains from one sample sequenced in a study of T cells in Graves' hyperthyroidism and ophthalmopathy (dated by TCRdb to the late 2010s). Library preparation was by multiplex PCR. Instrument on record: Illumina HiSeq 2000. Amplification of TCR beta CDR3 regions was carried out from RNA transcripts. A first-round RT-PCR of the TCR CDR3 used the HTBI primer set with the Qiagen OneStep RT-PCR kit. The public reads were reanalyzed by TCRdb: fastp trimming at Q25, MiXCR alignment, in-frame beta chains only. Rows with one shared CDR3 protein collapse into an entry with the most common genes and DNA. This sample has about 570,000 distinct CDR3 sequences in its table, and around 46% of those were observed once. The top ten clones comprise about 20% of the sample. Material for sequencing was peripheral blood or thyroid tissue (not recorded which). All receptors derive from an adult woman with Graves' disease, either hyperthyroidism or ophthalmopathy (not recorded which).

This clonotype was seen ten or more times. V usage is TRBV6-5 and J usage is TRBJ2-7; 11 bases align to TRBD2. J was trimmed by 0 bases and V by 1 base; bases with no gene match: 14. Germline-derived CDR1 and CDR2 are MNHEY and SVGAGI. CDR3 length: 20 amino acids. The CDR3 reads CASSYLSPSGRRFDSYEQYF. CDR3 DNA: TGTGCCAGCAGTTACTTATCGCCTAGCGGGAGGAGATTTGACTCCTACGAGCAGTACTTC.

This clonotype has ten or more counts. The chain employs TRBV7-9 and TRBJ2-3; the match to TRBD1 covers 7 bases. The length of the CDR3 is 14 residues. V trimming: 5 bases; J trimming: 2 bases; junction bases outside the gene matches: 4. Germline CDR1 is SEHNR and CDR2 is FQNEAQ (reference sequence). The DNA of the CDR3 is TGTGCCAGCAGCCGTACAGGGGCCACAGATACGCAGTATTTT. Protein product: CASSRTGATDTQYF.

About this clonotype itself: A clone one base away is much larger, so this may be a read error. The CDR3 loop is CAASFYEQYF. The DNA of the CDR3 is TGTGCCGCTAGTTTCTACGAGCAGTACTTC. This chain joins TRBV2 and TRBJ2-7; D uncertain. The germline V gene has CDR1 SNHLY and CDR2 FYNNEI. The CDR3 sequence is 10 residues long. Trimming shortened V by 11 bases and J by 3 bases, and 8 bases separated the two germline ends.

The sample holds many counts of this clonotype. This chain links TRBV7-2 with TRBJ2-7; 8 nucleotides align to TRBD2. Looked up from germline, CDR1 is SGHTA and CDR2 is FQGNSA. This CDR3 comprises 16 residues. V was clipped by 1 base and J by 3 bases; unmatched bases: 8. As DNA, the CDR3 is TGTGCCAGCAGCTTAGATGGCCTAGCGGGCTACTACGAGCAGTACTTC. It translates to CASSLDGLAGYYEQYF.

This clonotype was counted at least ten times. The V call is TRBV6-6, the J call TRBJ1-2, with 8 positions matching TRBD1. The germline V gene encodes CDR1 MNHNY and CDR2 SVGAGI (reference sequence). With 6 bases clipped from V and 5 bases from J, the junction kept 11 bases outside the gene matches. This CDR3 is built from 15 residues. The CDR3 nucleotides are TGTGCCAGCAGCGAGCGAGACAGGGGCGATTATGGCTACACCTTC. It codes for CASSERDRGDYGYTF.

V and J are TRBV9 and TRBJ2-2; the D is unclear. Germline V gene sequence: CDR1 SGDLS, CDR2 YYNGEE. This CDR3 has 12 amino acids. V lost 0 bases, J lost 7 bases, and 4 bases lay in between. CDR3 nucleotide sequence: TGTGCCAGCAGCGTAGGTAACGGGGAGCTGTTTTTT. This encodes CASSVGNGELFF.

This clonotype has at least ten counts. CDR3 sequence (DNA): TGTGCCAGCAGTGATGGCCTCTACGAGCAGTACTTC. It specifies CASSDGLYEQYF. V gene TRBV2 combines with J gene TRBJ2-7; no definite D call. Germline V gives CDR1 SNHLY, CDR2 FYNNEI. This CDR3 region has 12 residues. V was trimmed by 3 bases and J by 3 bases, leaving 6 bases between them.

This clonotype was picked up many times. This sequence joins TRBV7-9 and TRBJ2-7, with TRBD2 identical over 8 bases. With 5 bases clipped from V and 5 bases from J, the junction kept 2 bases outside the gene matches. The CDR3 contains 12 residues. Germline V CDR1 and CDR2: SEHNR, FQNEAQ (reference sequence). CDR3 in amino acids: CASSRTSHEQYF. The CDR3 DNA follows: TGTGCCAGCAGCAGGACTAGCCACGAGCAGTACTTC.

There are a few counts of this clonotype. A single base separates this from a much larger clone, so it may be a read error. In nucleotides, the CDR3 is TGTGCCAGCAGTGAGACAGGGGGCCTACAGACCCAGTACTTC. Residues: CASSETGGLQTQYF. This chain links TRBV6-1 with TRBJ2-5; 10 bases map to TRBD1. CDR3 length: 14 amino acids. V gave up 3 bases and J gave up 6 bases; unmatched junction bases: 4. Germline V lookup: CDR1 MNHNS, CDR2 SASEGT.

CDR3 DNA: TGTGCCAGCAGCTTAGAACAGGGGGCTGGAAACACCATATATTTT. Translating gives CASSLEQGAGNTIYF. The chain uses TRBV7-2 and TRBJ1-3, with 8 bases lining up with TRBD1. CDR3 length: 15 amino acids. Trimming took 1 base from V and 2 from J; bases not matched to a gene: 1. CDR1 and CDR2 (germline): SGHTA, FQGNSA.

The genes are TRBV15 and TRBJ1-3; D is undetermined. The CDR3 extends over 15 amino acids. V lost 1 base to trimming and J lost 0 bases, with 7 bases between them. Germline V gene lookup returns CDR1 LNHNV and CDR2 YYDKDF (reference sequence). Here the CDR3 reads CATSRGRNSGNTIYF. CDR3 in DNA: TGTGCCACCAGCAGAGGCAGAAACTCTGGAAACACCATATATTTT.

This clonotype was seen repeatedly, ten times or more. The V call is TRBV12-3 or TRBV12-4, the J call TRBJ1-5; D not certain. The CDR3 is 12 residues long. V was pared by 5 bases and J by 6 bases, with 8 bases between. The CDR3 spells CASSEGFQPQHF. Here the CDR3 DNA reads TGTGCCAGCAGTGAGGGTTTTCAGCCCCAGCATTTT.

This clonotype was observed many times. This chain links TRBV6-4 with TRBJ2-6; D not certain. V lost 5 bases, J lost 0 bases, and 5 bases lay in between. Per the germline V gene, CDR1 is MRHNA and CDR2 is SNTAGT. This CDR3 comprises 14 residues. The CDR3 nucleotides read TGTGCCAGCAGTCCCGACTCTGGGGCCAACGTCCTGACTTTC. Encoded protein: CASSPDSGANVLTF.

V usage is TRBV2 and J usage is TRBJ1-1; possibly TRBD1 for D (6 bases). The CDR3 has 13 amino acids. Germline V lookup: CDR1 SNHLY, CDR2 FYNNEI. Trimming pared 7 bases from V and 4 bases from J, leaving 13 bases between. The CDR3 sequence: CASTTGRSTEAFF. For the CDR3, the DNA is TGTGCCAGCACCACAGGGCGCAGCACTGAAGCTTTCTTT. The full variable domain, its missing parts supplied by reference TRBV2 and TRBJ1-1, is EPEVTQTPSHQVTQMGQEVILRCVPISNHLYFYWYRQILGQKVEFLVSFYNNEISEKSEIFDDQFSVERPDGSNFTLKIRSTKLEDSAMYFCASTTGRSTEAFFGQGTRLTVV.

The chain links TRBV18 to TRBJ1-2; 8 bases map to TRBD1. This CDR3 comprises 17 residues. Germline V gene data show CDR1 as KGHSH and CDR2 as LQKENI. J gave up 4 bases and V 1 base, and 11 bases lay outside the gene matches. CDR3 nucleotide sequence: TGTGCCAGCTCACCACGTGTTACAGGGGGGATTCCCTATGGCTACACCTTC. Amino acid sequence: CASSPRVTGGIPYGYTF. The whole variable domain, remainder taken from reference TRBV18 and TRBJ1-2, is NAGVMQNPRHLVRRRGQEARLRCSPMKGHSHVYWYRQLPEEGLKFMVYLQKENIIDESGMPKERFSAEFPKEGPSILRIQQVVRGDSAAYFCASSPRVTGGIPYGYTFGSGTRLTVV.

J is TRBJ1-3 and V is TRBV30; no clear D gene. The length of the CDR3 is 14 residues. Germline loops: CDR1 GTSNPN, CDR2 SVGIG (reference sequence). V lost 5 bases, J lost 0 bases, and 11 bases lay in between. CDR3 sequence: CAWGIEVSGNTIYF. The CDR3 region has the DNA TGTGCCTGGGGTATAGAGGTCTCTGGAAACACCATATATTTT. The variable domain in full, with the rest retrieved from reference TRBV30 and TRBJ1-3, is SQTIHQWPATLVQPVGSPLSLECTVEGTSNPNLYWYRQAAGRGLQLLFYSVGIGQISSEVPQNLSASRPQDRQFILSSKKLLLSDSGFYLCAWGIEVSGNTIYFGEGSWLTVV.

The chain uses TRBV25-1 and TRBJ1-5; D unclear. The ends were cut back, 8 bases at V and 0 bases at J, with 8 bases in the middle. Germline loops: CDR1 MGHDK, CDR2 SYGVNS. This CDR3 has 13 amino acids. The CDR3 nucleotides read TGTGCCAGCCAAACGGATAGCAATCAGCCCCAGCATTTT. Its protein product is CASQTDSNQPQHF.

In its sample, this clonotype was seen many times. The chain joins TRBV11-2 to TRBJ2-7; 9 bases line up with TRBD2. Trimming at V came to 1 base and at J to 6 bases, leaving 10 bases not matched to a gene. The CDR3 has 16 amino acids. Germline-derived CDR1 and CDR2 are SGHAT and FQNNGV. The CDR3 loop reads CASSLVKGSGRGEQYF. DNA of the CDR3: TGTGCCAGCAGCTTAGTGAAAGGTAGCGGGAGAGGCGAGCAGTACTTC.

A note on this clonotype: Germline and junction disagree at one end, which may indicate a read error. The chain uses TRBV2 and TRBJ2-2, with TRBD2 matching 8 bases. CDR3 size: 16 residues. The germline V gene has CDR1 SNHLY and CDR2 FYNNEI. The CDR3 bases are TGTGCCATCAGTGATGTAGCGGGAATGAACACCGGGGAGCTGTTTTTT. This sequence encodes CAISDVAGMNTGELFF. The variable domain in full, completed from reference TRBV2 and TRBJ2-2, reads EPEVTQTPSHQVTQMGQEVILRCVPISNHLYFYWYRQILGQKVEFLVSFYNNEISEKSEIFDDQFSVERPDGSNFTLKIRSTKLEDSAMYFCAISDVAGMNTGELFFGEGSRLTVL.

The V and J genes are TRBV15 and TRBJ2-7, with D possibly being TRBD1 or TRBD2 (5 bases each). Germline V gene data show CDR1 as LNHNV and CDR2 as YYDKDF (reference sequence). Between the trimmed V and J ends, which lost 3 bases and 9 bases, there was a span of 18 bases. The CDR3 runs 14 residues. The CDR3 protein is CATSSAGTSAGQYF. DNA of the CDR3: TGTGCCACCAGCAGCGCCGGGACGTCAGCTGGGCAGTACTTC. Combining the CDR3 with reference TRBV15 and TRBJ2-7 gives the whole variable domain DAMVIQNPRYQVTQFGKPVTLSCSQTLNHNVMYWYQQKSSQAPKLLFHYYDKDFNNEADTPDNFQSRRPNTSFCFLDIRSPGLGDTAMYLCATSSAGTSAGQYFGPGTRLTVT.

The table lists this clonotype with many counts. The chain recombines TRBV2 with TRBJ2-7, with D unclear. Germline V gives CDR1 SNHLY, CDR2 FYNNEI. The V and J ends lost 2 bases and 4 bases respectively, with 6 bases between them. The CDR3 is 12 residues long. The CDR3 nucleotides are TGTGCCAGCAGTGAATCGGTTTACGAGCAGTACTTC. Translated, it gives CASSESVYEQYF. Using reference TRBV2 and TRBJ2-7 for the parts outside the CDR3, the full variable domain is EPEVTQTPSHQVTQMGQEVILRCVPISNHLYFYWYRQILGQKVEFLVSFYNNEISEKSEIFDDQFSVERPDGSNFTLKIRSTKLEDSAMYFCASSESVYEQYFGPGTRLTVT.

The chain joins TRBV2 to TRBJ1-2; 12 bases match TRBD1. Germline V gene data show CDR1 as SNHLY and CDR2 as FYNNEI. V was clipped by 4 bases and J by 3 bases; unmatched bases: 6. CDR3 length: 16 amino acids. The CDR3 protein is CASSVGTGGADYGYTF. The CDR3 DNA sequence: TGTGCCAGCAGTGTGGGGACAGGGGGCGCCGACTATGGCTACACCTTC.

The chain links TRBV20-1 to TRBJ2-3, with D maybe TRBD2 (5 bases). V lost 0 bases, J lost 6 bases, and 22 bases lay in between. Looked up from germline, CDR1 is DFQATT and CDR2 is SNEGSKA (reference sequence). The CDR3 consists of 17 residues. The CDR3 nucleotides read TGCAGTGCTAGAGATCATAGAGAGGATAGCCGAGGGGATACGCAGTATTTT. Translating gives CSARDHREDSRGDTQYF.

The table lists this clonotype with many counts. The chain joins TRBV7-8 to TRBJ1-5; unclear D gene. CDR1 and CDR2 from the germline V gene are SGHVS and FQNEAQ. This CDR3 is built from 14 residues. With 5 bases removed from V and 6 bases from J, the gap between germline ends came to 14 bases. The CDR3 region has the DNA TGTGCCAGCAGCCAACAATCCTCTGCTCAGCCCCAGCATTTT. It encodes CASSQQSSAQPQHF. The whole variable domain, filled in from reference TRBV7-8 and TRBJ1-5, reads GAGVSQSPRYKVAKRGQDVALRCDPISGHVSLFWYQQALGQGPEFLTYFQNEAQLDKSGLPSDRFFAERPEGSVSTLKIQRTQQEDSAVYLCASSQQSSAQPQHFGDGTRLSIL.

This clonotype came up a few times. The chain links TRBV4-1 to TRBJ1-1; D unresolved. V was pared by 1 base and J by 0 bases, with 9 bases between. Germline V lookup: CDR1 MGHRA, CDR2 YSYEKL. This CDR3 has 15 amino acids. The CDR3 spells CASSQGPQLNTEAFF. CDR3 sequence (DNA): TGCGCCAGCAGCCAAGGTCCTCAGCTGAACACTGAAGCTTTCTTT.

In its sample, this clonotype was seen many times. V usage is TRBV29-1 and J usage is TRBJ2-2; a possible D gene is TRBD1 (6 bases). The CDR3 is 14 amino acids. Trimming pared 6 bases from V and 4 bases from J, leaving 15 bases between. Germline V gene lookup returns CDR1 SQVTM and CDR2 ANQGSEA. The CDR3 region has the DNA TGCAGCGTGGACGGGACACCGAGCACCGGGGAGCTGTTTTTT. Amino acid sequence: CSVDGTPSTGELFF.